One and the same sample provided the 30 T cell receptor beta chains below, sequenced in a study of cytomegalovirus exposure and HLA in healthy donors. Profiled with immunoSEQ multiplex PCR; TCRdb holds only in-frame clones, not every one. The table has tens of thousands of clones, roughly 94% seen once. Source material: PBMCs. These receptors came from a man between 18 and 29 years old in good health and CMV-seronegative.

The chain recombines TRBV19 with TRBJ2-7; 8 positions match TRBD1. V lost 4 bases and J lost 12; bases outside the gene matches: 14. There are 14 residues in the CDR3. The germline CDR1 and CDR2 sequences are LNHDA and SQIVND (reference sequence). The CDR3 is CASSTPGQVTPMYF. In nucleotides, the CDR3 is TGTGCCAGTAGTACCCCGGGACAGGTTACCCCCATGTACTTC. The full variable domain, with the rest looked up from reference TRBV19 and TRBJ2-7, is DGGITQSPKYLFRKEGQNVTLSCEQNLNHDAMYWYRQDPGQGLRLIYYSQIVNDFQKGDIAEGYSVSREKKESFPLTVTSAQKNPTAFYLCASSTPGQVTPMYFGPGTRLTVT.

The chain couples TRBV18 to TRBJ2-1; D not resolved. Germline lookup yields CDR1 KGHSH and CDR2 LQKENI. The length of the CDR3 is 11 residues. The V and J ends lost 2 bases and 7 bases respectively, with 3 bases between them. For the CDR3, the DNA is TGTGCCAGCTCACCAACTAATGAGCAGTTCTTC. Its translation: CASSPTNEQFF.

V usage is TRBV28 and J usage is TRBJ1-2; D uncertain. Between the trimmed V and J ends, which lost 6 bases and 7 bases, there was a span of 15 bases. CDR3 length: 13 residues. Germline V gives CDR1 MDHEN, CDR2 SYDVKM. The CDR3 region is CASRAIRGRGYTF. In nucleotides, the CDR3 is TGTGCCAGCAGAGCCATACGGGGTCGTGGCTACACCTTC.

This sequence joins TRBV15 and TRBJ2-7, with 10 bases lining up with TRBD1. Germline trimming cut 0 bases from V and 0 bases from J; bases unmatched to any gene: 2. The CDR3 runs to 16 residues. Germline lookup yields CDR1 LNHNV and CDR2 YYDKDF (reference sequence). The CDR3 nucleotides are TGTGCCACCAGCAGAGACTGGACAGGGGGCTCCTACGAGCAGTACTTC. Its protein product is CATSRDWTGGSYEQYF.

V gene TRBV10-3 combines with J gene TRBJ2-1; possible D gene TRBD2, 6 bases. CDR3 length: 13 residues. Trimming shortened V by 8 bases and J by 0 bases, and 8 bases separated the two germline ends. Germline V lookup: CDR1 ENHRY, CDR2 SYGVKD. The CDR3 nucleotides read TGTGCCATCGCGGGGAGCTCCTACAATGAGCAGTTCTTC. It yields the protein CAIAGSSYNEQFF.

The V and J genes are TRBV14 and TRBJ2-1; 8 bases match TRBD2. Germline CDR1 is SGHDN and CDR2 is FVKESK. V lost 1 base, J lost 3 bases, and 11 bases stayed unmatched. This CDR3 spans 18 amino acids. In DNA form, the CDR3 reads TGTGCCAGCAGCCAAGGGAAGGGGCGGGGGGCATTCTACAATGAGCAGTTCTTC. Translating gives CASSQGKGRGAFYNEQFF.

The chain joins TRBV28 to TRBJ2-7; possibly TRBD1 for D (5 bases). V gave up 5 bases and J gave up 5 bases, with 16 bases separating them. The length of the CDR3 is 14 residues. The germline gives CDR1 MDHEN, CDR2 SYDVKM. CDR3 residues: CASSPPGPRDEQYF. CDR3 coding DNA: TGTGCCAGCAGTCCCCCAGGGCCCAGGGACGAGCAGTACTTC.

CDR3 sequence: CASSPVRQGASGNTIYF. The CDR3 DNA is TGTGCCAGCAGCCCGGTGAGACAGGGGGCGAGTGGAAACACCATATATTTT. The chain carries TRBV11-2 and TRBJ1-3; 10 nucleotides match TRBD1. The ends lost 5 bases at V and 3 bases at J; junction bases unmatched: 10. Germline V lookup: CDR1 SGHAT, CDR2 FQNNGV. The CDR3 loop spans 17 amino acids.

In its sample, this clone was seen a few times. V and J are TRBV27 and TRBJ2-7; D gene uncertain. The CDR3 runs 13 residues. V was shortened by 3 bases and J by 2 bases, with 8 bases between the two germline ends. CDR1 and CDR2 (germline): MNHEY, SMNVEV (reference sequence). The CDR3 protein is CASSFGSTYEQYF. The DNA of the CDR3 is TGTGCCAGCAGTTTTGGCAGTACCTACGAGCAGTACTTC.

In regard to this clone: Compared with germline, one end of the junction differs, possibly owing to a read error. This chain joins TRBV7-9 and TRBJ2-5; 7 bases agree with TRBD2. This CDR3 has 14 residues. Germline lookup yields CDR1 SEHNR and CDR2 FQNEAQ (reference sequence). The CDR3 sequence is CASSLAVGLETQYF. The CDR3, as DNA: TGTGCCAGCAGCCTAGCGGTGGGGCTAGAGACCCAGTACTTC. Supplemented by reference TRBV7-9 and TRBJ2-5, the full variable domain reads DTGVSQNPRHKITKRGQNVTFRCDPISEHNRLYWYRQTLGQGPEFLTYFQNEAQLEKSRLLSDRFSAERPKGSFSTLEIQRTEQGDSAMYLCASSLAVGLETQYFGPGTRLLVL.

V is TRBV9 and J is TRBJ1-2, with D possibly TRBD1 on 6 matching bases. Germline V gives CDR1 SGDLS, CDR2 YYNGEE. V was clipped by 0 bases and J by 4 bases, with 10 bases between them. This CDR3 contains 14 residues. The CDR3 is CASSVEGGIYGYTF. CDR3 in DNA: TGTGCCAGCAGCGTAGAAGGGGGAATCTATGGCTACACCTTC.

The chain couples TRBV6-6 to TRBJ2-5; D perhaps matches TRBD1 (5 bases). Trimming removed 2 bases from V and 2 bases from J, with 9 bases in between. The CDR3 loop spans 14 amino acids. Germline-derived CDR1 and CDR2 are MNHNY and SVGAGI (reference sequence). The CDR3 here is CASSYQAGQETQYF. In DNA form, the CDR3 reads TGTGCCAGCAGTTACCAGGCAGGGCAAGAGACCCAGTACTTC.

This chain links TRBV6-1 with TRBJ2-4; TRBD2 matches at 8 bases. The trim removed 1 base at V and 4 bases at J, leaving 6 bases unmatched. Germline V gene data show CDR1 as MNHNS and CDR2 as SASEGT. CDR3 length equals 16 residues. The chain's CDR3 is CASSEVPAGEKNIQYF. Here the CDR3 DNA reads TGTGCCAGCAGTGAAGTCCCAGCGGGAGAGAAAAACATTCAGTACTTC.

This chain links TRBV27 with TRBJ1-1; TRBD1 matches at 10 bases. Trimming took 6 bases from V and 6 from J; bases not matched to a gene: 7. Germline CDR1 and CDR2: MNHEY and SMNVEV (reference sequence). The CDR3 covers 14 residues. DNA of the CDR3: TGTGCCAGCAGGGAGACAGGGGGCGCCCCTGAAGCTTTCTTT. Its protein is CASRETGGAPEAFF.

V gene TRBV6-5 combines with J gene TRBJ1-1; the match to TRBD1 covers 7 bases. The CDR3 extends over 15 amino acids. V was pared by 2 bases and J by 5 bases, with 8 bases of the junction left unmatched. Germline loops: CDR1 MNHEY, CDR2 SVGAGI. DNA of the CDR3: TGTGCCAGCAGTTACGGCGGGACAGCCAGTACTGAAGCTTTCTTT. It is translated as CASSYGGTASTEAFF.

In regard to this clone: Other DNA sequences of this sample code for an identical CDR3. CDR3: CASSLGGGRDTQYF. CDR3 DNA sequence: TGTGCCAGCAGCTTAGGAGGGGGCCGGGATACGCAGTATTTT. The chain links TRBV7-2 to TRBJ2-3, with 7 bases identical to TRBD1. This CDR3 has 14 amino acids. Germline trimming cut 1 base from V and 6 bases from J; bases unmatched to any gene: 4. Germline loops: CDR1 SGHTA, CDR2 FQGNSA.

This clone was seen a single time. The rearrangement joins TRBV7-2 to TRBJ2-1; 9 bases are shared with TRBD2. Germline V CDR1 and CDR2: SGHTA, FQGNSA. The V gene end was trimmed by 5 bases and the J gene end by 5 bases; junction bases not matched to a gene: 7. The CDR3 is 15 residues long. The CDR3, as DNA: TGTGCCAGCAGCCCTGGTAGCGGGAGTCACAATGAGCAGTTCTTC. It is translated as CASSPGSGSHNEQFF. Complete variable domain (other parts from reference TRBV7-2 and TRBJ2-1): GAGVSQSPSNKVTEKGKDVELRCDPISGHTALYWYRQSLGQGLEFLIYFQGNSAPDKSGLPSDRFSAERTGGSVSTLTIQRTQQEDSAVYLCASSPGSGSHNEQFFGPGTRLTVL.

The V gene is TRBV19, the J gene TRBJ2-2, with D maybe TRBD1 (5 bases). V was pared by 9 bases and J by 6 bases, with 17 bases between. This CDR3 is built from 14 residues. Germline V gene sequence: CDR1 LNHDA, CDR2 SQIVND (reference sequence). In DNA form, the CDR3 reads TGTGCCAGCTTCGAAACAGGCTACTCCGGGGAGCTGTTTTTT. Its translation is CASFETGYSGELFF.

V usage is TRBV7-8 and J usage is TRBJ2-5; 8 bases map to TRBD2. The germline V gene encodes CDR1 SGHVS and CDR2 FQNEAQ. The CDR3 has 14 amino acids. The J segment lost 3 bases and the V segment lost 5 bases, leaving 5 bases of the junction unmatched. CDR3 in amino acids: CASSRLAFEETQYF. The DNA of the CDR3 is TGTGCCAGCAGCCGACTAGCGTTTGAAGAGACCCAGTACTTC.

To note about this clone: Other DNA sequences in this specimen translate into the identical CDR3. The genes are TRBV7-2 and TRBJ1-1; D may be TRBD1 (5 bases). This CDR3 is 14 amino acids long. Germline V gene sequence: CDR1 SGHTA, CDR2 FQGNSA. Trimming took 5 bases from V and 1 from J, leaving 11 bases between them. The CDR3 DNA sequence: TGTGCCAGCAGCCCCCGGGGGGGGAACACTGAAGCTTTCTTT. Its translation is CASSPRGGNTEAFF.

The chain has TRBV25-1 and TRBJ2-3, with D possibly TRBD2 on 6 matching bases. CDR1 and CDR2 (germline): MGHDK, SYGVNS. V lost 7 bases and J lost 4, with 12 bases in between. This CDR3 is built from 13 residues. The CDR3 is CASIVEGADTQYF. CDR3 sequence (DNA): TGTGCCAGCATTGTGGAGGGAGCAGATACGCAGTATTTT. Full variable domain (rest looked up from reference TRBV25-1 and TRBJ2-3): EADIYQTPRYLVIGTGKKITLECSQTMGHDKMYWYQQDPGMELHLIHYSYGVNSTEKGDLSSESTVSRIRTEHFPLTLESARPSHTSQYLCASIVEGADTQYFGPGTRLTVL.

V gene TRBV2 combines with J gene TRBJ2-1, with no clear D. Trimming removed 7 bases from V and 0 bases from J, with 10 bases in between. CDR3 length equals 14 residues. Germline loops: CDR1 SNHLY, CDR2 FYNNEI. The CDR3 is CASTKMSSYNEQFF. The CDR3 DNA follows: TGTGCCAGCACCAAGATGAGCTCCTACAATGAGCAGTTCTTC.

The rearrangement uses TRBV11-3 and TRBJ1-2, with D unclear. This CDR3 is 13 amino acids long. Trimming took off 4 bases at V and 5 bases at J, with 11 bases between the two ends. Germline lookup yields CDR1 SGHNT and CDR2 YENEEA. The CDR3 nucleotides read TGTGCCAGCAGCTCACAGCCCCTTTATGGCTACACCTTC. This codes for CASSSQPLYGYTF.

This chain links TRBV5-6 with TRBJ2-1; a weak D match, TRBD2 (5 bases). The CDR3 is 11 amino acids. The V gene's germline CDR1 is SGHDT and CDR2 YYEEEE. With 0 bases removed from V and 12 bases from J, the gap between germline ends came to 7 bases. The CDR3 DNA reads as TGTGCCAGCAGCTTGGGTGGAGGGCAGTTCTTC. Translation: CASSLGGGQFF.

The chain uses TRBV27 and TRBJ1-1; 9 bases fit TRBD1. Germline loops: CDR1 MNHEY, CDR2 SMNVEV (reference sequence). This CDR3 spans 14 amino acids. V shed 3 bases, J shed 5 bases, and the junction held 4 bases outside the gene matches. The CDR3 protein is CASSFGTGRTEAFF. The DNA for the CDR3 is TGTGCCAGCAGTTTCGGGACAGGGAGAACTGAAGCTTTCTTT.

The rearrangement uses TRBV5-4 and TRBJ2-5; D is unclear. CDR3 size: 14 residues. CDR1 and CDR2 (germline): SGHNT, YYREEE (reference sequence). With 0 bases removed from V and 2 bases from J, the gap between germline ends came to 8 bases. CDR3 DNA sequence: TGTGCCAGCAGCTTGGGCGATACTCAAGAGACCCAGTACTTC. Protein: CASSLGDTQETQYF.

The genes are TRBV7-3 and TRBJ1-1; D unclear. The V end lost 2 bases, the J end lost 0 bases, and 10 bases lay between the germline ends. The CDR3 has 15 residues. From germline, CDR1 is SGHTA and CDR2 FQGTGA. CDR3 nucleotide sequence: TGTGCCAGCAGCTTAGGGTCGGGTCTGAACACTGAAGCTTTCTTT. Its translation is CASSLGSGLNTEAFF. The full variable domain, rest sourced from reference TRBV7-3 and TRBJ1-1, is GAGVSQTPSNKVTEKGKYVELRCDPISGHTALYWYRQSLGQGPEFLIYFQGTGAADDSGLPNDRFFAVRPEGSVSTLKIQRTERGDSAVYLCASSLGSGLNTEAFFGQGTRLTVV.

This clone was picked up one time. The V and J genes are TRBV19 and TRBJ1-5, with TRBD1 matching 8 bases. CDR1 is LNHDA, CDR2 SQIVND, per germline (reference sequence). The CDR3 has 16 residues. Unmatched junction bases numbered 8, after V lost 1 base and J lost 6 bases. The CDR3: CASSIGQGALPQPQHF. CDR3 in DNA: TGTGCCAGTAGTATAGGGCAGGGGGCGCTTCCTCAGCCCCAGCATTTT.

Here the CDR3 DNA reads TGTGCCTTACGACAGGGGGCCCCCGGGGAGCTGTTTTTT. Translating it yields CALRQGAPGELFF. This chain connects TRBV30 to TRBJ2-2, with 10 bases matching TRBD1. This CDR3 has 13 residues. Germline lookup yields CDR1 GTSNPN and CDR2 SVGIG (reference sequence). V gave up 7 bases and J gave up 6 bases; unmatched junction bases: 5.

The gene calls are TRBV11-3 and TRBJ2-1, with unresolved D. Germline V gene data show CDR1 as SGHNT and CDR2 as YENEEA. The CDR3 extends over 14 amino acids. V was trimmed by 0 bases and J by 6 bases, leaving 9 bases between them. This CDR3 reads CASSLDPVLNEQFF. DNA for the CDR3: TGTGCCAGCAGCTTAGATCCAGTCCTCAATGAGCAGTTCTTC.